This T cell receptor (beta chain) was identified during a study of beta chain features in type 1 diabetes. This clone occurred a few times. Germline assignment: CDR1 SGHRS and CDR2 YFSETQ. CDR3 length equals 14 residues. V lost 4 bases to trimming and J lost 7 bases; unmatched junction nucleotides: 9. Expressed TCRB transcripts were sequenced, since all the RNA that had been isolated was reverse transcribed. TCRdb's table, derived via immunoSEQ multiplex PCR, lists solely in-frame clones and lacks some. The data contain around 430,000 clones, 30% of them singletons. V gene TRBV5-1 combines with J gene TRBJ1-2; 8 bases align to TRBD1. The receptor was derived from a man aged 18 to 30 in good health. The sample was naive CD4+ T cells from blood. CDR3 amino acids: CASSVDRTGFGYTF. The DNA for the CDR3 is TGCGCCAGCAGCGTCGATAGGACAGGGTTTGGCTACACCTTC.